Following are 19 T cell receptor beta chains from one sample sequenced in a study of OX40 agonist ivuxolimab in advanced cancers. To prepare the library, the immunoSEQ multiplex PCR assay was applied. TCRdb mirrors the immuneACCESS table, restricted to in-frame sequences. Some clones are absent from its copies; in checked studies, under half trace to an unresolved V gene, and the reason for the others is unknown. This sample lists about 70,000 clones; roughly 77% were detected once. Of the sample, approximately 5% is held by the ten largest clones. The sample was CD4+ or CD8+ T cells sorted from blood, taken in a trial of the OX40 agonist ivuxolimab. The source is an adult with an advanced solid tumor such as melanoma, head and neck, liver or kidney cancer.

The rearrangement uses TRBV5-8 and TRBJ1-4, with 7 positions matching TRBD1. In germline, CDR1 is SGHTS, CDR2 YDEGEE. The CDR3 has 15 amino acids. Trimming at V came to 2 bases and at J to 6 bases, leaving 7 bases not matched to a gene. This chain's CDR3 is CASSFGPQGYEKLFF. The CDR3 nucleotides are TGTGCCAGCAGCTTTGGTCCACAGGGGTATGAAAAACTGTTTTTT. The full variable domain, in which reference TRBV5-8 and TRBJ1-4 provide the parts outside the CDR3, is EAGVTQSPTHLIKTRGQQATLRCSPISGHTSVYWYQQALGLGLQFLLWYDEGEERNRGNFPPRFSGRQFPNYSSELNVNALELEDSALYLCASSFGPQGYEKLFFGSGTQLSVL.

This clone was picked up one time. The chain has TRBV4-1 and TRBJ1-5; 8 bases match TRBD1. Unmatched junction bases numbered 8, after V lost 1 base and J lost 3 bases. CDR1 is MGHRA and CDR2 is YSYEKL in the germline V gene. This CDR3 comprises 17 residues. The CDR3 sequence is CASSQVAQGAINQPQHF. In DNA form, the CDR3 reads TGCGCCAGCAGCCAAGTGGCGCAGGGGGCAATCAATCAGCCCCAGCATTTT.

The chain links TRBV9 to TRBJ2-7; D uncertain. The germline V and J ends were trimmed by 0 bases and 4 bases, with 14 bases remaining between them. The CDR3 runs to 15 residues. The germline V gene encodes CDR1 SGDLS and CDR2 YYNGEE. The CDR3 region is CASSVDLSQSYEQYF. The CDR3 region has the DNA TGTGCCAGCAGCGTAGACCTCAGCCAATCTTACGAGCAGTACTTC.

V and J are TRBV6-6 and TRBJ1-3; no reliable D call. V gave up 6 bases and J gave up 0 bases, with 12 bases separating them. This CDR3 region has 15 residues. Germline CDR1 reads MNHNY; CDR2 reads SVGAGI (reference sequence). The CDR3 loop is CASSSPPSSGNTIYF. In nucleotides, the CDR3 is TGTGCCAGCAGCTCGCCTCCCTCCTCTGGAAACACCATATATTTT.

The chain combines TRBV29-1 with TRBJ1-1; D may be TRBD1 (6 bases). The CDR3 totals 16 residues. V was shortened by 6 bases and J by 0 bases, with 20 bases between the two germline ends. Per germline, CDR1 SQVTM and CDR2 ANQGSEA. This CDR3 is CSVGKLGQTMNTEAFF. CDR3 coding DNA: TGCAGCGTCGGTAAGTTGGGACAAACCATGAACACTGAAGCTTTCTTT.

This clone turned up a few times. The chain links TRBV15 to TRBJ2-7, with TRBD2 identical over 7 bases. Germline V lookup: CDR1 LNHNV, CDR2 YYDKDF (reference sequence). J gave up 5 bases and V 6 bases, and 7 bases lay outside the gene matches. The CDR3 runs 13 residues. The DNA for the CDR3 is TGTGCCACCAGGTTTCAGGGAGGGAACGAGCAGTACTTC. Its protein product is CATRFQGGNEQYF.

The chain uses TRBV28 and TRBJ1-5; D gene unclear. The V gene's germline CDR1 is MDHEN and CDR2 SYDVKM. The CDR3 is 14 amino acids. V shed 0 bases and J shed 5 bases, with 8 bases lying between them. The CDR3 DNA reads TGTGCCAGCAGTTTATGGGGGAGTGATCAGCCCCAGCATTTT. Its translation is CASSLWGSDQPQHF.

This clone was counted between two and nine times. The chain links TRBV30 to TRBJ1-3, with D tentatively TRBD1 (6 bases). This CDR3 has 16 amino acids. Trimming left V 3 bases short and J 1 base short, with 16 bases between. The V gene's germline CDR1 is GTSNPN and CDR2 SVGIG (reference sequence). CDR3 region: CAWSPGGRGSGNTIYF. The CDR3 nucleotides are TGTGCCTGGAGCCCCGGGGGAAGGGGGTCTGGAAACACCATATATTTT.

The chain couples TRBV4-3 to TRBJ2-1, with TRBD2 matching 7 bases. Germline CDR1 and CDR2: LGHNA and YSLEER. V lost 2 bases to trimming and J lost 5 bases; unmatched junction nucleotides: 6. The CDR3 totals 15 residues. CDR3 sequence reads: CASSQIAGGNNEQFF. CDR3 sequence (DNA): TGCGCCAGCAGCCAAATAGCGGGCGGTAACAATGAGCAGTTCTTC.

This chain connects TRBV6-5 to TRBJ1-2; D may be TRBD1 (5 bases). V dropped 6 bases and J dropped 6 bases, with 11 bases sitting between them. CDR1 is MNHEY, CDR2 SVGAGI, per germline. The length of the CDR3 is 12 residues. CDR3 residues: CASSSGRDGYTF. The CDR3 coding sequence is TGTGCCAGCAGCTCGGGGCGGGATGGCTACACCTTC.

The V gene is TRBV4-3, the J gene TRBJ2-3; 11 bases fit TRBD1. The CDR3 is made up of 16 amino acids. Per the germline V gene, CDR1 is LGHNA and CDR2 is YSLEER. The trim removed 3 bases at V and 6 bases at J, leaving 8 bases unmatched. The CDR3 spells CASSHDTGTGGDTQYF. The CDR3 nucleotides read TGCGCCAGCAGCCATGATACCGGGACAGGGGGGGATACGCAGTATTTT.

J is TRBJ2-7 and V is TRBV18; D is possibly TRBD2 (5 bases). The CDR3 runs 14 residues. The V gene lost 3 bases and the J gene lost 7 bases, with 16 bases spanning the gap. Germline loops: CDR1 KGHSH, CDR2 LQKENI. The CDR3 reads CASSPSWTTGEQYF. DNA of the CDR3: TGTGCCAGCTCACCTTCCTGGACCACGGGGGAGCAGTACTTC. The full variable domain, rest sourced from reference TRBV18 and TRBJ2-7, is NAGVMQNPRHLVRRRGQEARLRCSPMKGHSHVYWYRQLPEEGLKFMVYLQKENIIDESGMPKERFSAEFPKEGPSILRIQQVVRGDSAAYFCASSPSWTTGEQYFGPGTRLTVT.

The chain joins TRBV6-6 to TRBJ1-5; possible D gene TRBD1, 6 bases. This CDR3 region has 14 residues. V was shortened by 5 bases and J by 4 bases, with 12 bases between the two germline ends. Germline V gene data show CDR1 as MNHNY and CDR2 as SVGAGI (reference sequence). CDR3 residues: CASSPGEENQPQHF. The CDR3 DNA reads TGTGCCAGCAGTCCAGGGGAAGAAAATCAGCCCCAGCATTTT.

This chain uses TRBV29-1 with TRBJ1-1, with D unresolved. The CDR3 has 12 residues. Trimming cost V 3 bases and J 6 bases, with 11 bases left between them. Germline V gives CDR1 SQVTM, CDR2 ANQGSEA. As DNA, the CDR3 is TGCAGCGTTGAGCCCGAAAGTGCTGAAGCTTTCTTT. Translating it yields CSVEPESAEAFF. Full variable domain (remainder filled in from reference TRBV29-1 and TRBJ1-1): SAVISQKPSRDICQRGTSLTIQCQVDSQVTMMFWYRQQPGQSLTLIATANQGSEATYESGFVIDKFPISRPNLTFSTLTVSNMSPEDSSIYLCSVEPESAEAFFGQGTRLTVV.

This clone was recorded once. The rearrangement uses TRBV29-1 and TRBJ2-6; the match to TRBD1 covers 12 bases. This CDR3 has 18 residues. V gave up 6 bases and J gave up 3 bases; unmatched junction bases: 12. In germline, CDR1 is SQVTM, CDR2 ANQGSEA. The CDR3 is CSVDTRGTGGGGANVLTF. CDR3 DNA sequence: TGCAGCGTGGATACAAGGGGGACAGGGGGCGGTGGGGCCAACGTCCTGACTTTC.

The CDR3 nucleotides are TGTGCCAGCAGTGTCGAACGCGGGCTGATCAGGGGCTACACCTTC. Translated, it gives CASSVERGLIRGYTF. This chain connects TRBV27 to TRBJ1-2; D unclear. The germline V gene has CDR1 MNHEY and CDR2 SMNVEV (reference sequence). The germline V and J ends were trimmed by 5 bases and 8 bases, with 21 bases remaining between them. CDR3 length: 15 amino acids.

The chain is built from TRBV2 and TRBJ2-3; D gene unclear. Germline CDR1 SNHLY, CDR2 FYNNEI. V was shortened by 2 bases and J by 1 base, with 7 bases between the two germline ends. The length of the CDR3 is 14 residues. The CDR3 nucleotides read TGTGCCAGCAGTGAATGGGTGGGCACAGATACGCAGTATTTT. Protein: CASSEWVGTDTQYF.

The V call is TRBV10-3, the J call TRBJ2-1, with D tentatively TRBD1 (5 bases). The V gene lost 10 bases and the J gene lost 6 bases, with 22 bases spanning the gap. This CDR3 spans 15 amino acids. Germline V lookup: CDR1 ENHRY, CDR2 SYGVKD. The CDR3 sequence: CATREPASRGNEQFF. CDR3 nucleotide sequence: TGTGCCACAAGAGAACCGGCCTCTAGGGGCAATGAGCAGTTCTTC.

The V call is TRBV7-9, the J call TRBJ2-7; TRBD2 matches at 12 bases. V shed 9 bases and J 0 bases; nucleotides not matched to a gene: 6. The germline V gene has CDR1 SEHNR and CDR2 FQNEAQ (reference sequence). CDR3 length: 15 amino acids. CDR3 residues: CASGPSGRASYEQYF. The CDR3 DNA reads TGTGCCAGTGGACCTAGCGGGAGGGCCTCCTACGAGCAGTACTTC.